In its sample, the clone carrying this TCR beta chain was seen once. The V and J ends lost 6 bases and 4 bases, in that order; junction bases with no gene match: 10. CDR3 length: 14 amino acids. Germline CDR1 reads SQVTM; CDR2 reads ANQGSEA. This specimen belongs to a study of control samples from healthy donors and cancer patients. Assay used: immunoSEQ multiplex PCR; TCRdb lists only in-frame clones, some missing. This sample has 150,000 to 200,000 clones; over 90% occur once, and the top ten carry 0.85% to 1.3%. This clonotype originated in a woman in her 30s in good health. Material: blood. This chain connects TRBV29-1 to TRBJ1-2, with 8 bases identical to TRBD1. This CDR3 reads CSVLGTGGSYGYTF. The CDR3 coding sequence is TGCAGCGTGCTTGGGACAGGAGGCTCCTATGGCTACACCTTC.